One and the same sample provided the 22 T cell receptor beta chains below, sequenced in a study of cytomegalovirus exposure and HLA in healthy donors. It was with 60 Vbeta and 13 Jbeta primers that the PCR ran. This table comes from immunoSEQ multiplex PCR, and its TCRdb copy is limited to in-frame clones, with some not included. This sample has some 130,000 clones, with about 80% found just once. The sequencing sample was made of PBMCs. The receptor set was obtained from a man under 40 in good health and CMV-seronegative.

The chain employs TRBV2 and TRBJ1-1, with no clear D. Germline V lookup: CDR1 SNHLY, CDR2 FYNNEI. The V and J ends lost 2 bases and 5 bases respectively, with 9 bases between them. The CDR3 is 13 residues long. The CDR3 region is CASSERWETEAFF. CDR3 nucleotide sequence: TGTGCCAGCAGTGAAAGGTGGGAGACTGAAGCTTTCTTT.

This rearrangement joins TRBV28 to TRBJ1-5; TRBD1 matches 8 bases. Germline V gives CDR1 MDHEN, CDR2 SYDVKM. J was trimmed by 0 bases and V by 6 bases; bases with no gene match: 10. The CDR3 has 17 residues. In DNA form, the CDR3 reads TGTGCCAGCAGCCGAGACAGGGGCCTTATTAGCAATCAGCCCCAGCATTTT. It translates to CASSRDRGLISNQPQHF.

V gene TRBV6-5 combines with J gene TRBJ2-5, with 7 bases fitting TRBD2. Looked up from germline, CDR1 is MNHEY and CDR2 is SVGAGI. V gave up 3 bases and J gave up 5 bases; unmatched junction bases: 12. The CDR3 has 16 amino acids. The CDR3: CASSYRRELGGETQYF. In nucleotides, the CDR3 is TGTGCCAGCAGTTATCGGCGGGAGTTGGGTGGGGAGACCCAGTACTTC.

This chain connects TRBV10-3 to TRBJ1-2; D not certain. CDR1 and CDR2 (germline): ENHRY, SYGVKD. V was shortened by 4 bases and J by 6 bases, with 12 bases between the two germline ends. This CDR3 region has 13 residues. In DNA form, the CDR3 reads TGTGCCATCAGTGGCACTGGGAGGCATGGCTACACCTTC. Residues: CAISGTGRHGYTF.

V gene TRBV19 combines with J gene TRBJ1-1; 8 bases are shared with TRBD1. The germline CDR1 and CDR2 sequences are LNHDA and SQIVND (reference sequence). With V trimmed by 3 bases and J by 1 base, 4 bases remained unmatched. The CDR3 loop spans 15 amino acids. CDR3 residues: CASSIPGQENTEAFF. CDR3 bases: TGTGCCAGTAGTATTCCGGGACAGGAGAACACTGAAGCTTTCTTT.

This clone was picked up a small number of times. The gene calls are TRBV27 and TRBJ2-1; D is unclear. This CDR3 has 13 amino acids. Germline-derived CDR1 and CDR2 are MNHEY and SMNVEV (reference sequence). The ends were cut back, 3 bases at V and 7 bases at J, with 10 bases in the middle. The CDR3 reads CASSFPPRNEQFF. CDR3 DNA: TGTGCCAGCAGTTTCCCCCCGCGTAATGAGCAGTTCTTC.

The chain joins TRBV9 to TRBJ2-7, with D tentatively TRBD1 (7 bases). Trimming took 3 bases from V and 5 from J, leaving 18 bases between them. Germline lookup yields CDR1 SGDLS and CDR2 YYNGEE. This CDR3 has 15 amino acids. The CDR3 protein is CASSAKAGGLDEQYF. In nucleotides, the CDR3 is TGTGCCAGCAGCGCCAAGGCAGGGGGGTTGGACGAGCAGTACTTC.

This rearrangement joins TRBV5-6 to TRBJ2-3; 7 nucleotides line up with TRBD2. With V trimmed by 0 bases and J by 2 bases, 6 bases remained unmatched. Germline CDR1 reads SGHDT; CDR2 reads YYEEEE. The CDR3 loop spans 16 amino acids. CDR3 amino acids: CASSLGVGRSTDTQYF. CDR3 nucleotides: TGTGCCAGCAGCTTGGGAGTCGGGAGGTCCACAGATACGCAGTATTTT.

The rearrangement links TRBV4-1 to TRBJ2-2, with TRBD1 matching 8 bases. The V gene end was trimmed by 8 bases and the J gene end by 3 bases; junction bases not matched to a gene: 2. The CDR3 has 13 amino acids. The germline V gene encodes CDR1 MGHRA and CDR2 YSYEKL. The CDR3 coding sequence is TGCGCCAGCCTACAGGGGGACACCGGGGAGCTGTTTTTT. Translated, it gives CASLQGDTGELFF.

The V and J genes are TRBV27 and TRBJ2-5; 13 nucleotides agree with TRBD2. Germline V gene sequence: CDR1 MNHEY, CDR2 SMNVEV (reference sequence). Trimming cost V 1 base and J 5 bases; bases outside gene matches: 4. The CDR3 has 16 amino acids. The CDR3 DNA is TGTGCCAGCAGTTTATTCGGGACTAGCGGGATTGAGACCCAGTACTTC. Residues: CASSLFGTSGIETQYF.

Only a few counts were recorded for this clone. V usage is TRBV29-1 and J usage is TRBJ2-1; 7 positions agree with TRBD1. The CDR3 is 11 residues long. The J segment lost 14 bases and the V segment lost 2 bases, leaving 6 bases of the junction unmatched. Germline assignment: CDR1 SQVTM and CDR2 ANQGSEA. CDR3 protein: CSVETTGVKFF. The CDR3 bases are TGCAGCGTTGAAACCACAGGGGTGAAGTTCTTC.

A single count supports this clone. J is TRBJ2-2 and V is TRBV2, with TRBD1 matching 9 bases. Germline CDR1 reads SNHLY; CDR2 reads FYNNEI. Unmatched junction bases numbered 7, after V lost 6 bases and J lost 2 bases. The CDR3 runs to 16 residues. The CDR3 DNA reads as TGTGCCAGCAGAGACCCGGGACAGGGAAACACCGGGGAGCTGTTTTTT. This translates into CASRDPGQGNTGELFF.

This sequence joins TRBV5-1 and TRBJ2-2, with D maybe TRBD1 (5 bases). CDR3 length: 13 residues. Germline CDR1 is SGHRS and CDR2 is YFSETQ. V shed 2 bases and J shed 6 bases, with 8 bases lying between them. The CDR3: CASSLQDPGELFF. The DNA for the CDR3 is TGCGCCAGCAGCTTACAGGACCCCGGGGAGCTGTTTTTT.

The rearrangement uses TRBV28 and TRBJ1-5; D is perhaps TRBD1 (5 bases). Trimming removed 10 bases at V and 4 bases at J, with 14 bases between. Germline V gives CDR1 MDHEN, CDR2 SYDVKM. The CDR3 length is 13 residues. The CDR3 loop is CATREQENQPQHF. In DNA form, the CDR3 reads TGTGCCACCCGAGAACAGGAGAATCAGCCCCAGCATTTT.

The rearrangement links TRBV7-7 to TRBJ2-1, with TRBD2 identical over 13 bases. The CDR3 sequence is 16 residues long. The germline gives CDR1 SSHAT, CDR2 FNYEAQ (reference sequence). V lost 5 bases to trimming and J lost 5 bases; unmatched junction nucleotides: 6. The CDR3 is CASSPRLAGGDNEQFF. Here the CDR3 DNA reads TGTGCCAGCAGCCCGAGACTAGCGGGAGGAGACAATGAGCAGTTCTTC.

This rearrangement joins TRBV5-8 to TRBJ1-5; D uncertain. The length of the CDR3 is 16 residues. Germline lookup yields CDR1 SGHTS and CDR2 YDEGEE. V lost 4 bases and J lost 0, with 14 bases in between. Written as DNA, the CDR3 is TGTGCCAGCAGCCCTGGGAGGCCGGATAGCAATCAGCCCCAGCATTTT. Translated, it gives CASSPGRPDSNQPQHF.

V usage is TRBV10-3 and J usage is TRBJ2-1; D might be TRBD2 (6 bases). CDR3 size: 17 residues. V lost 6 bases to trimming and J lost 0 bases, with 18 bases between them. CDR1 is ENHRY, CDR2 SYGVKD, per germline. The CDR3 DNA is TGTGCCATCAGCCAGGTCAGCGGGCCCGGCTCCTACAATGAGCAGTTCTTC. It translates to CAISQVSGPGSYNEQFF.

This clone was detected only a few times. V is TRBV19 and J is TRBJ2-1; TRBD2 aligns across 10 bases. Germline V CDR1 and CDR2: LNHDA, SQIVND (reference sequence). Trimming removed 4 bases from V and 1 base from J; junction bases left unmatched: 10. The CDR3 has 18 residues. For the CDR3, the DNA is TGTGCCAGTAGTACCTGGCTAGCGGGAGCGGGGTCCTACAATGAGCAGTTCTTC. This encodes CASSTWLAGAGSYNEQFF.

The rearrangement uses TRBV2 and TRBJ1-1; D perhaps matches TRBD1 (5 bases). The V end was cut by 1 base, the J end by 10 bases, with 13 bases between. This CDR3 has 13 residues. Germline values: CDR1 SNHLY, CDR2 FYNNEI. For the CDR3, the DNA is TGTGCCAGCAGTGAAGTTTGGGTGGGGGGAGCTTTCTTT. It is translated as CASSEVWVGGAFF.

The chain couples TRBV19 to TRBJ2-1; a weak D match, TRBD2 (5 bases). From germline, CDR1 is LNHDA and CDR2 SQIVND (reference sequence). The CDR3 loop spans 14 amino acids. Between the trimmed V and J ends, which lost 9 bases and 0 bases, there was a span of 12 bases. The CDR3 nucleotides are TGTGCCAGCGGACTGGACGCCTCCTACAATGAGCAGTTCTTC. Its protein is CASGLDASYNEQFF. Using reference TRBV19 and TRBJ2-1 for the parts outside the CDR3, the full variable domain is DGGITQSPKYLFRKEGQNVTLSCEQNLNHDAMYWYRQDPGQGLRLIYYSQIVNDFQKGDIAEGYSVSREKKESFPLTVTSAQKNPTAFYLCASGLDASYNEQFFGPGTRLTVL.

Concerning this clone itself: At one of its ends the junction is not consistent with the germline gene, which may arise from a read error. Here the CDR3 reads CASSPNWNSGSPLF. In DNA form, the CDR3 reads TGTGCCAGCAGCCCGAACTGGAATAGCGGGAGCCCCCTCTTC. This sequence joins TRBV4-2 and TRBJ2-1; 9 nucleotides align to TRBD2. Looked up from germline, CDR1 is LGHNA and CDR2 is YNFKEQ. This CDR3 comprises 14 residues.

For the CDR3, the DNA is TGTGCCAGTAGTCGGCGGGGGTACCAAGAGACCCAGTACTTC. Its protein product is CASSRRGYQETQYF. The rearrangement uses TRBV19 and TRBJ2-5, with 7 bases lining up with TRBD2. The CDR3 loop spans 14 amino acids. Germline loops: CDR1 LNHDA, CDR2 SQIVND (reference sequence). V trimming: 5 bases; J trimming: 0 bases; junction bases outside the gene matches: 3.